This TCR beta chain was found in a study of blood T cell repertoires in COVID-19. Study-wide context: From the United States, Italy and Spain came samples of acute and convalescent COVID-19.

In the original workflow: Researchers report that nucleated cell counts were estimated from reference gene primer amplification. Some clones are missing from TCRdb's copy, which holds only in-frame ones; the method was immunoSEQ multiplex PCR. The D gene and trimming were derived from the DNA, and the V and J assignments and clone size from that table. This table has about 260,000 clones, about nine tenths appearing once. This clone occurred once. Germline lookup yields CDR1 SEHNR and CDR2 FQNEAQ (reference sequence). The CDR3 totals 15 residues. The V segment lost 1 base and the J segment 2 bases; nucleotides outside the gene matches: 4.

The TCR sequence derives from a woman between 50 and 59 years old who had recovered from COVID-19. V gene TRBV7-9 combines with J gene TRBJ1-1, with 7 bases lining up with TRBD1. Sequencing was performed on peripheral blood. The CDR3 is CASSLVQGVNTEAFF. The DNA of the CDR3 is TGTGCCAGCAGCTTAGTCCAGGGGGTAAACACTGAAGCTTTCTTT.